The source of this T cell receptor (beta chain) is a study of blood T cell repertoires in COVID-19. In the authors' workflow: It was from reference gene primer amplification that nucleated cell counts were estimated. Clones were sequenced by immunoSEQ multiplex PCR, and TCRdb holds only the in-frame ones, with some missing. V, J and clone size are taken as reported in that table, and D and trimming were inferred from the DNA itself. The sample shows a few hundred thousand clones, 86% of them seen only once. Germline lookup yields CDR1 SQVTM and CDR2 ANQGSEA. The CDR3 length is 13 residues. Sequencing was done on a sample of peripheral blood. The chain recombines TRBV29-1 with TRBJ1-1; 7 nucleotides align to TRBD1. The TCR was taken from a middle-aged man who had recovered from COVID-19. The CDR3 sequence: CSVLRQGNTEAFF. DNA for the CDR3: TGCAGTGTTTTAAGACAGGGGAACACTGAAGCTTTCTTT.